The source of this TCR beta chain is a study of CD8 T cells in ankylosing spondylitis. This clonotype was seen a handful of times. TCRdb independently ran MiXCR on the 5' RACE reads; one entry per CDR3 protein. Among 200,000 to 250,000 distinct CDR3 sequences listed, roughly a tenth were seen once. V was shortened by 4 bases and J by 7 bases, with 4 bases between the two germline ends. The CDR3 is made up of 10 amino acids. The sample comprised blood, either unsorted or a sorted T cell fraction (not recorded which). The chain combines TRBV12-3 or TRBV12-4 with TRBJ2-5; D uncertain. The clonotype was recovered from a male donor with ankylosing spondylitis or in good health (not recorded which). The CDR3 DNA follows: TGTGCCAGCAGTTCCGGGACCCAGTACTTC. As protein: CASSSGTQYF.